This T cell receptor (beta chain) is drawn from a study of regulatory T cells in long-lasting Graves disease (dated by TCRdb to about 2021). Notes on the research overall: To count as having persistent Graves' disease, a patient had to have received antithyroid drug treatment for over 5 years with TSH receptor autoantibodies remaining persistently positive. This study used TCR sequencing and RNA sequencing of peripheral blood to compare persistent Graves' disease patients against newly diagnosed Graves' disease patients. The study took place in China and was registered as a clinical trial. TCR sequencing covered 13 persistent and approximately 20 newly diagnosed Graves' disease patients, some 33 samples in total. Persistent Graves' disease patients in the clinical cohort had taken antithyroid drugs for about 10.3 years on average.

The CDR3 measures 14 amino acids from cysteine to phenylalanine. Only the CDR3 region is kept as DNA, spanning 42 bases read in frame from base 1. The germline V gene encodes CDR1 SGHRS and CDR2 YFSETQ. From V the trimming removes 3 bases and from J it removes 3 bases, while the gene matches leave 5 bases of the junction unaccounted for. In the paper's terms, the time point label means: persistent/refractory GD, antithyroid drugs over 5 years with positive TRAb. RNA was extracted from PBMCs in TRIzol for both TCR sequencing and RNA sequencing. The diagnosis of Graves' disease was made according to American Thyroid Association guidelines. Patients for the study were recruited at an endocrinology department in Xi'an, China. Each patient gave about 8.1 milliliters of peripheral blood, collected in an EDTA anticoagulant tube. Ficoll Paque Plus density gradient separation was used to isolate PBMCs, and no further T cell sorting was done. An Agilent 2100 Bioanalyzer and agarose gel were used to check RNA quality, and a NanoDrop 2000 was used to measure RNA concentration.

In this sample, this clonotype turned up a few times. What antigen it recognizes has not been identified. It has no much larger one-base neighbor in the sample; base qualities were not kept. What the work shows at the level of the full study, not this receptor alone: Compared with newly diagnosed patients, persistent Graves' disease patients had lower TCR Shannon entropy and fewer highly expanded clones, which suggests clonal expansion. Only peripheral blood was studied, because thyroid tissue, the primary lesion, was inaccessible. As a limitation, the authors acknowledged that the small sample size may reduce accuracy. Persistent patients shared more public clonotypes among themselves (more than 2,500) than newly diagnosed patients did (approximately 970). Sequencing and analysis were restricted to the TCR beta chain. Persistent disease showed preferential use of TRBV28, TRBJ1-2 and TRBJ2-5, whereas newly diagnosed disease favored TRBV20-1 and TRBJ2-1.

Libraries were prepared through multiplex PCR. TCRdb shows the sequencer as Illumina HiSeq 4000. TCR beta libraries were built with iRepertoire HTBI primers and Arm-PCR amplification of CDR3 regions. Before sequencing, the PCR products went through gel purification. As for how the authors treated the data: Across samples, 60 to 80 TRBV and 13 to 15 TRBJ segments were identified and used for gene usage analysis of CDR3 amino acid clonotypes. COPE and FqMerger were used to merge the filtered high-quality paired reads into contigs. BLAST was used to align contigs to IMGT TRBV, TRBD and TRBJ reference genes, and CDR3 was defined according to IMGT. Any clonotype with a frequency above 0.1% was classified as a highly expanded clone. Shannon entropy served as the measure of repertoire diversity, while the Gini coefficient captured V-J evenness. Public clonotypes were defined as clonotypes shared by more than one individual. TCRdb handled the public reads itself, with Q25 trimming in fastp and clone calling in MiXCR, and kept productive beta chains. Each record represents a unique CDR3 protein, reported with the most common genes and DNA among its rows. The V and J calls here are based on TCRdb, not the publication. Across this sample there are under 500,000 distinct CDR3 sequences, with roughly 20% seen only once. In total, the top ten clones hold more than 20% of the sample.

The chain employs TRBV5-1 and TRBJ1-2; TRBD1 matches 7 bases in the middle. Source: peripheral blood mononuclear cells (PBMCs), taken when the disease was refractory, from a patient treated with antithyroid drugs. The receptor was isolated from a female donor with Graves disease. The CDR3 protein sequence reads: CASSYLGGDYGYTF. DNA sequence: TGCGCCAGCAGCTACCTAGGGGGCGACTATGGCTACACCTTC.